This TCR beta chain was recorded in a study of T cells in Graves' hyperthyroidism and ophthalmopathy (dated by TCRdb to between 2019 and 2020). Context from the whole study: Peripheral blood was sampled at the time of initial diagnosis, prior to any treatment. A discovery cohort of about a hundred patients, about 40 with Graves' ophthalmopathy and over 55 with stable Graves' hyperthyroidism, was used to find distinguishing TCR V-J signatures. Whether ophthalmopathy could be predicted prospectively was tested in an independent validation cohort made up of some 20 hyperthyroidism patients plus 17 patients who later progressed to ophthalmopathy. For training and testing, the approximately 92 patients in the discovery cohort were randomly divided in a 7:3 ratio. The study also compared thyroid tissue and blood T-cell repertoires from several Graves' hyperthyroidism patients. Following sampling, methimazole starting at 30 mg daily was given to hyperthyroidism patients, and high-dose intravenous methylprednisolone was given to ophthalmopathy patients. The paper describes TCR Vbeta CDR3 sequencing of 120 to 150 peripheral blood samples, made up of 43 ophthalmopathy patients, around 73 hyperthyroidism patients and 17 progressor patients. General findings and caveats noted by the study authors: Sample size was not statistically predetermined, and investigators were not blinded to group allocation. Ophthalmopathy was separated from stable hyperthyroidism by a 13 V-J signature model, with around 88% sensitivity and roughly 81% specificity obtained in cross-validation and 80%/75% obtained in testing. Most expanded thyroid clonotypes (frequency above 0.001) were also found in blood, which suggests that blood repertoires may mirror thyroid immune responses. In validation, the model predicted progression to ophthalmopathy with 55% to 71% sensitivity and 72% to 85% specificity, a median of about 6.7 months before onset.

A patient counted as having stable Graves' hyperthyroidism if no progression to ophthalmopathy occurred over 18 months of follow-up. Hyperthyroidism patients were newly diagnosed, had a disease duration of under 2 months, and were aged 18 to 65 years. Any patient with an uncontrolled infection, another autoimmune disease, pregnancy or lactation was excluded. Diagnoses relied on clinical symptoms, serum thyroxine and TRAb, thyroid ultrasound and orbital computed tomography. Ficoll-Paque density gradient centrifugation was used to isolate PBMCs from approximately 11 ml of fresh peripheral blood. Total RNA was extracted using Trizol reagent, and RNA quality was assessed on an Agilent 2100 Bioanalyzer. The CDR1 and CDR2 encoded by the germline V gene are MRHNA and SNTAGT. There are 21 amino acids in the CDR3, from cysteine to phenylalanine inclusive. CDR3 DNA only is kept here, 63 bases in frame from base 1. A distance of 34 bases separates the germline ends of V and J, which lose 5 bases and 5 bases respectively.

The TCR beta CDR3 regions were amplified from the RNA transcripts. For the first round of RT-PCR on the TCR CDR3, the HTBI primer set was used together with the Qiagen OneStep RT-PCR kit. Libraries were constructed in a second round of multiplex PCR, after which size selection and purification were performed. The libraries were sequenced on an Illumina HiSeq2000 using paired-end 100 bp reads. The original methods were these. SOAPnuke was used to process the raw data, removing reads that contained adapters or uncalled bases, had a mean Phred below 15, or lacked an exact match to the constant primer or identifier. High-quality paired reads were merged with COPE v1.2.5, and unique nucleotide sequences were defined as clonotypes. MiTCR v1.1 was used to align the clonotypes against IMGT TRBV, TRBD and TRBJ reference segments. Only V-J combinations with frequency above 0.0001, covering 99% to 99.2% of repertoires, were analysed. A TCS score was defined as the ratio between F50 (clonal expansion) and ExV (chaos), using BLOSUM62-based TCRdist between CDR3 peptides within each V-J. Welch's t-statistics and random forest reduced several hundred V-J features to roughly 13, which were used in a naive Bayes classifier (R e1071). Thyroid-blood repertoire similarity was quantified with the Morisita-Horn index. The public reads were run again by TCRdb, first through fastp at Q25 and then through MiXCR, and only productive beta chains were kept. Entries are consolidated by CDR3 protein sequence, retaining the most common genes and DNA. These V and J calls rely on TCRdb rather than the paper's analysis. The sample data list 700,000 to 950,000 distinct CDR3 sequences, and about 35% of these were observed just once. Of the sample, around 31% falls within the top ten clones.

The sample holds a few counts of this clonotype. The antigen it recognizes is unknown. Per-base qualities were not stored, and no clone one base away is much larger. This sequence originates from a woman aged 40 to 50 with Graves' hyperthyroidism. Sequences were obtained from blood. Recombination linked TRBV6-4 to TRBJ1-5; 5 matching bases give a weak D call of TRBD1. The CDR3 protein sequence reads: CASSRDAIRNRLGPLDQPQHF. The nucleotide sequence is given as TGTGCCAGCAGTCGCGACGCCATCAGAAACAGGTTGGGACCGCTGGATCAGCCCCAGCATTTT.